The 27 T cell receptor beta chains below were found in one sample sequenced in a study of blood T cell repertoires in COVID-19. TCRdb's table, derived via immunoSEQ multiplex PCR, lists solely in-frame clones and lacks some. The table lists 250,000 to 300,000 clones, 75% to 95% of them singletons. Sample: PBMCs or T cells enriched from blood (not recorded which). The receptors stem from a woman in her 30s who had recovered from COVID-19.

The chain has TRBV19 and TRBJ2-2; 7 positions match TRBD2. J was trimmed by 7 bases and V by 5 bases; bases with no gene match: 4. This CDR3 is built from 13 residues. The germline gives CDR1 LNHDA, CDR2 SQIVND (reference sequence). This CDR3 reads CASSSAGVGELFF. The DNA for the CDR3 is TGTGCCAGTAGTTCTGCGGGGGTCGGGGAGCTGTTTTTT. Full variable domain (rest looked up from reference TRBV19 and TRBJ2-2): DGGITQSPKYLFRKEGQNVTLSCEQNLNHDAMYWYRQDPGQGLRLIYYSQIVNDFQKGDIAEGYSVSREKKESFPLTVTSAQKNPTAFYLCASSSAGVGELFFGEGSRLTVL.

This chain's CDR3 is CASSQEFYGTRMDEQYF. The CDR3 region has the DNA TGCGCCAGCAGCCAAGAATTTTACGGGACAAGGATGGACGAGCAGTACTTC. The rearrangement uses TRBV4-3 and TRBJ2-7; perhaps TRBD1 as D (6 bases). V gave up 0 bases and J gave up 5 bases, with 20 bases separating them. CDR3 length: 17 amino acids. The V gene's germline CDR1 is LGHNA and CDR2 YSLEER.

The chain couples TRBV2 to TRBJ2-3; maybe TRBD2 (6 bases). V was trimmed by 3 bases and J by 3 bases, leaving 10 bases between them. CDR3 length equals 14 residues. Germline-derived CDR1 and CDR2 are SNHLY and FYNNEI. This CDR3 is CASSDIGRTDTQYF. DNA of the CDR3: TGTGCCAGCAGTGATATCGGGAGAACAGATACGCAGTATTTT. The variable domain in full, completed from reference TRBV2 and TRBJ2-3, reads EPEVTQTPSHQVTQMGQEVILRCVPISNHLYFYWYRQILGQKVEFLVSFYNNEISEKSEIFDDQFSVERPDGSNFTLKIRSTKLEDSAMYFCASSDIGRTDTQYFGPGTRLTVL.

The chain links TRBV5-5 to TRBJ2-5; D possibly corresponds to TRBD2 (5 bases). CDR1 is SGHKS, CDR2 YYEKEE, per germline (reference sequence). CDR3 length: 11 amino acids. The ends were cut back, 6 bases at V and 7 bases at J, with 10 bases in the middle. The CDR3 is CASIIGGTQYF. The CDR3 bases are TGTGCCAGCATCATCGGAGGGACCCAGTACTTC.

The chain's CDR3 is CASSLVSGRRSYNEQFF. In DNA form, the CDR3 reads TGTGCCAGCAGCTTGGTCAGCGGGAGAAGGTCCTACAATGAGCAGTTCTTC. This chain uses TRBV5-4 with TRBJ2-1; 8 bases are shared with TRBD2. The CDR3 runs 17 residues. The V segment lost 0 bases and the J segment 1 base; nucleotides outside the gene matches: 6. Germline assignment: CDR1 SGHNT and CDR2 YYREEE (reference sequence).

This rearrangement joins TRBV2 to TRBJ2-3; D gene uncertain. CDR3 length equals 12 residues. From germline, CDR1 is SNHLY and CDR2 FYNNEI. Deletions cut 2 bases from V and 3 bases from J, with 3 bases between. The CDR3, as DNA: TGTGCCAGCAGTGAATCGACAGATACGCAGTATTTT. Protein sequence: CASSESTDTQYF.

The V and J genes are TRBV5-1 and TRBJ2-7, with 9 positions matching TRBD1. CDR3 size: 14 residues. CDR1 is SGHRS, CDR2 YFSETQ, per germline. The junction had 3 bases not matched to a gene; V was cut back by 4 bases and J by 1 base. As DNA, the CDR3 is TGCGCCAGCAGCACGGACAGGGGTTCCTACGAGCAGTACTTC. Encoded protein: CASSTDRGSYEQYF.

For the CDR3, the DNA is TGTGCCAGCAGCTTAGTTGTCCAGGGGGCTTACTATGGCTACACCTTC. Protein sequence: CASSLVVQGAYYGYTF. V and J are TRBV11-1 and TRBJ1-2, with 8 bases fitting TRBD1. This CDR3 comprises 16 residues. The germline V gene encodes CDR1 SGHAT and CDR2 FQDESV (reference sequence). V shed 1 base, J shed 3 bases, and the junction held 7 bases outside the gene matches.

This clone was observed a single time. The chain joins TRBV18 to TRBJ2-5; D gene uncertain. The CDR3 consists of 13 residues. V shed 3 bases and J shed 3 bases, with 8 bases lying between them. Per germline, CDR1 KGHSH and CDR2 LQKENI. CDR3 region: CASSPPSEETQYF. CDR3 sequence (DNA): TGTGCCAGCTCACCGCCTAGTGAAGAGACCCAGTACTTC.

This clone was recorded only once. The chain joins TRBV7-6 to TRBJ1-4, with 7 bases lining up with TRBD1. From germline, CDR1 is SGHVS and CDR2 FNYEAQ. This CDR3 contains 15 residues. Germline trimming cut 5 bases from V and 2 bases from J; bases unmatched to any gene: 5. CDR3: CASSQGQATNEKLFF. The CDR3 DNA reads TGTGCCAGCAGCCAAGGACAGGCCACTAATGAAAAACTGTTTTTT.

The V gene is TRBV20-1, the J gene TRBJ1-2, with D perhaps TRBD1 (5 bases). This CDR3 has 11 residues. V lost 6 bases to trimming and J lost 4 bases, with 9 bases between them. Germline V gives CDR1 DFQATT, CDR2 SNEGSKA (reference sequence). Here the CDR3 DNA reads TGCAGTGCCGACAGTCTCTATGGCTACACCTTC. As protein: CSADSLYGYTF.

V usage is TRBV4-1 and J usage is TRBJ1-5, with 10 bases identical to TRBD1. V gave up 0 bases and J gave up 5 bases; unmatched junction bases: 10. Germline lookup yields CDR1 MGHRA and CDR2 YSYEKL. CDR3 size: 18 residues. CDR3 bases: TGCGCCAGCAGCCAAGAAACTCGACAGGGGGCAGGCGATCAGCCCCAGCATTTT. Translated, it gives CASSQETRQGAGDQPQHF.

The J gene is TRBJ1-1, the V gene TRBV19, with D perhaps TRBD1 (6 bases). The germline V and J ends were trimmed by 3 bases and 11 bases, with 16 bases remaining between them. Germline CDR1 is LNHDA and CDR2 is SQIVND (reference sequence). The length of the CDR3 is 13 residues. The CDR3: CASSISGNRAAFF. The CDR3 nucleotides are TGTGCCAGTAGTATCTCGGGCAACAGGGCTGCTTTCTTT.

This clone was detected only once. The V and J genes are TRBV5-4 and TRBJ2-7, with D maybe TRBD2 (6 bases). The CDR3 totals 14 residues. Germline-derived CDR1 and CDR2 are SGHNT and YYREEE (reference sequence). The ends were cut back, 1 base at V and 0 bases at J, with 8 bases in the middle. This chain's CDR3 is CASSLPEGSYEQYF. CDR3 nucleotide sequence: TGTGCCAGCAGCTTGCCGGAGGGCTCCTACGAGCAGTACTTC.

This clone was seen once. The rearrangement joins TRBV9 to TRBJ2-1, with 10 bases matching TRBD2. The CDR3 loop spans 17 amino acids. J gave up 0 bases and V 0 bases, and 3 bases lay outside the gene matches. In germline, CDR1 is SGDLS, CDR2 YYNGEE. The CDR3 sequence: CASSVDPSGSSYNEQFF. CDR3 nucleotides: TGTGCCAGCAGCGTAGATCCTAGCGGGAGCTCCTACAATGAGCAGTTCTTC.

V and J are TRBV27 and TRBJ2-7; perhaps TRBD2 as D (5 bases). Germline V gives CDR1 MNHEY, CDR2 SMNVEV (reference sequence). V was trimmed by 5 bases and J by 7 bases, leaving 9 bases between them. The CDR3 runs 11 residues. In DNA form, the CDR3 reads TGTGCCAGCAGTCCGGGGAAGGAGCAGTACTTC. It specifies CASSPGKEQYF.

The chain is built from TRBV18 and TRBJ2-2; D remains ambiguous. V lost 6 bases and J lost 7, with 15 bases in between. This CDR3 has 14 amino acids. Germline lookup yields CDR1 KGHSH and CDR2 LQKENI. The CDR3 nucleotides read TGTGCCAGCTCGTCGACTGGCTCCAGCGGGGAGCTGTTTTTT. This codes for CASSSTGSSGELFF.

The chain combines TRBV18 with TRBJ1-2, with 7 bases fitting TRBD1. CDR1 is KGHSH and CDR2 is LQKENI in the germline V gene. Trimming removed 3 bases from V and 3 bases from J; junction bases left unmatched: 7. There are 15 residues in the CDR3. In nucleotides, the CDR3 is TGTGCCAGCTCACCGGGACCGGGACAGCACTATGGCTACACCTTC. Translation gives CASSPGPGQHYGYTF.

CDR3 amino acids: CSVSEGGTYEQYF. The CDR3 DNA sequence: TGCAGCGTTAGTGAGGGAGGCACCTACGAGCAGTACTTC. The chain links TRBV29-1 to TRBJ2-7; maybe TRBD2 (6 bases). CDR1 is SQVTM, CDR2 ANQGSEA, per germline. V was trimmed by 5 bases and J by 2 bases, leaving 13 bases between them. CDR3 size: 13 residues.

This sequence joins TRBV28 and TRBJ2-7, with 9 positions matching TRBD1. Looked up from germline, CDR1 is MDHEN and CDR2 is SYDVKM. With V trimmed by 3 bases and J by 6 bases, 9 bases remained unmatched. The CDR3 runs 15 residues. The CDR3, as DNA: TGTGCCAGCAGTTTGGGCGGGACAGGGAGGCCCGAGCAGTACTTC. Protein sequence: CASSLGGTGRPEQYF.

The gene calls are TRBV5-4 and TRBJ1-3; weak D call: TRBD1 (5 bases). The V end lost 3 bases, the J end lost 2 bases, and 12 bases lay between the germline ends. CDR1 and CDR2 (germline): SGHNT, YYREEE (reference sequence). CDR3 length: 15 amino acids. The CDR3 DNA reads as TGTGCCAGCAGCTCCCCCGGACATGCTGGAAACACCATATATTTT. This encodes CASSSPGHAGNTIYF.

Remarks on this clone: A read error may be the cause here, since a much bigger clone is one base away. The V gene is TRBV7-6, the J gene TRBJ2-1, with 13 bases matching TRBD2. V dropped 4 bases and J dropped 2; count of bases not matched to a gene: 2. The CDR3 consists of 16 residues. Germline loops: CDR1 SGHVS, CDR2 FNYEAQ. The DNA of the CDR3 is TGTGCCAGCAGCTCCACTAGCGGGAGGGCCTACAATGAGCAGTTCTTC. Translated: CASSSTSGRAYNEQFF.

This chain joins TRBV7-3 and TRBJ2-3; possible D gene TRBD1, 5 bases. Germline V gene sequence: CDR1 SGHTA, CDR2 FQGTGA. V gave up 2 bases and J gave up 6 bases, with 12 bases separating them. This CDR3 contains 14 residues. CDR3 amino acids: CASSLGRQSDTQYF. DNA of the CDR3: TGTGCCAGCAGCTTAGGGCGACAGTCGGATACGCAGTATTTT.

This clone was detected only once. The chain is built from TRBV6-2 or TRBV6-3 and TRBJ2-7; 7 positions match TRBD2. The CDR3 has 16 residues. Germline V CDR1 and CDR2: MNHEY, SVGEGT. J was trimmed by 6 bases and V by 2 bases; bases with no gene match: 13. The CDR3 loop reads CASSYQRNLGRVEQYF. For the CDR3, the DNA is TGTGCCAGCAGTTACCAGAGAAACTTGGGGAGGGTCGAGCAGTACTTC.

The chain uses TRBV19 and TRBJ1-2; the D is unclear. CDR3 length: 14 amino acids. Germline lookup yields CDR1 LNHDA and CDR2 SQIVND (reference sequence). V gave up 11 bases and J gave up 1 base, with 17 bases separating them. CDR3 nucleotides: TGTGCCGAAACCCCCAGAGGGCGTAACTATGGCTACACCTTC. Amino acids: CAETPRGRNYGYTF.

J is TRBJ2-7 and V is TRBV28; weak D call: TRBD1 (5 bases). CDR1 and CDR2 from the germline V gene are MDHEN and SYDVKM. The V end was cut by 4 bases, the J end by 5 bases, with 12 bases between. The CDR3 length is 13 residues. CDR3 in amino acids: CASSSPGNNEQYF. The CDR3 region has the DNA TGTGCCAGCAGTTCCCCAGGGAACAACGAGCAGTACTTC. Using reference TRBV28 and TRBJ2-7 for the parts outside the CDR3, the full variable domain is DVKVTQSSRYLVKRTGEKVFLECVQDMDHENMFWYRQDPGLGLRLIYFSYDVKMKEKGDIPEGYSVSREKKERFSLILESASTNQTSMYLCASSSPGNNEQYFGPGTRLTVT.

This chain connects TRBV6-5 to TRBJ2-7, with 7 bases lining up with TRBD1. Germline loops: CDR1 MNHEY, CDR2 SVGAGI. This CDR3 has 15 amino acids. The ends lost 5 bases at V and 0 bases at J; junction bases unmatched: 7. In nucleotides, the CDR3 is TGTGCCAGCAGTCCATCCCGGGACAGCTCCTACGAGCAGTACTTC. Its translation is CASSPSRDSSYEQYF.